This TCR beta chain was captured in a study of cytomegalovirus exposure and HLA in healthy donors. The overall study: The same platform used for the 500 to 850 first-cohort repertoires was also used for the 120 validation repertoires, as a later analysis reported.

Produced via immunoSEQ multiplex PCR; TCRdb's table is partial and in-frame only. The sample has approximately 200,000 clones, roughly 84% seen once. Study findings and constraints: In the roughly 120 validation repertoires, a later analysis found that first-cohort TCR clusters tended to co-occur. Cytomegalovirus association was listed for 170 or so TCR beta chains.

With regard to this clone: The target antigen is unknown. A read error may account for a junction end that differs from germline.

The CDR3 sequence is 13 residues long. Germline V gene lookup returns CDR1 SQVTM and CDR2 ANQGSEA. What was sequenced was PBMCs. The receptor comes from a woman in her 30s in good health and CMV-seropositive. The J gene is TRBJ1-2, the V gene TRBV29-1; TRBD1 matches 7 bases. The CDR3: CSVKDREDYGYTF. The DNA for the CDR3 is TGCAGCGTTAAAGACAGGGAAGACTATGGCTACACCTTC.